Presented here are 18 T cell receptor beta chains from one specimen sequenced in a study of blood T cell repertoires in COVID-19. Clones were read by immunoSEQ multiplex PCR, and TCRdb kept only the in-frame ones, dropping some. Altogether about 39,000 clones are present, around 86% being singletons, with the ten largest covering 24%. The material sequenced was peripheral blood. All receptors come from a man over 45 with active or convalescent COVID-19.

V is TRBV15 and J is TRBJ2-1; D not resolved. V was cut by 0 bases and J by 6 bases, with 6 bases left in between. This CDR3 has 13 residues. Germline CDR1 and CDR2: LNHNV and YYDKDF (reference sequence). The CDR3 DNA reads as TGTGCCACCAGCAGAGATCACGGCAATGAGCAGTTCTTC. Protein product: CATSRDHGNEQFF.

The chain uses TRBV5-1 and TRBJ2-7; 7 bases align to TRBD1. The CDR3 runs to 14 residues. CDR1 SGHRS and CDR2 YFSETQ come from the germline V gene. V gave up 3 bases and J gave up 7 bases; unmatched junction bases: 10. The CDR3 protein is CASSWSEGAREQYV. The CDR3 DNA sequence: TGCGCCAGCAGCTGGAGCGAGGGGGCGAGGGAGCAGTACGTC.

This clone appeared a few times. V gene TRBV4-2 combines with J gene TRBJ2-4, with TRBD2 identical over 10 bases. The CDR3 covers 15 residues. V lost 8 bases to trimming and J lost 7 bases; unmatched junction nucleotides: 11. Germline values: CDR1 LGHNA, CDR2 YNFKEQ. The CDR3 sequence is CASAGVAGGVNIQYF. CDR3 sequence (DNA): TGTGCCAGCGCAGGGGTAGCGGGAGGTGTGAACATTCAGTACTTC.

In its sample, this clone was seen a few times. The gene calls are TRBV2 and TRBJ1-2; D not resolved. The CDR3 contains 11 residues. Trimming stripped 10 bases from V and 4 bases from J, with 10 bases between. The germline CDR1 and CDR2 sequences are SNHLY and FYNNEI. The DNA of the CDR3 is TGTGCCATCCAGGCCTCCTATGGCTACACCTTC. It is translated as CAIQASYGYTF.

This chain uses TRBV18 with TRBJ1-1; D unclear. The CDR3 spans 14 residues. V lost 3 bases, J lost 4 bases, and 12 bases lay in between. Germline lookup yields CDR1 KGHSH and CDR2 LQKENI. The CDR3: CASSPPWAGTEAFF. The CDR3, as DNA: TGTGCCAGCTCACCTCCGTGGGCGGGCACTGAAGCTTTCTTT.

The chain uses TRBV5-6 and TRBJ2-2; D possibly corresponds to TRBD2 (6 bases). With 5 bases removed from V and 2 bases from J, the gap between germline ends came to 13 bases. Germline loops: CDR1 SGHDT, CDR2 YYEEEE. This CDR3 spans 15 amino acids. DNA for the CDR3: TGTGCCAGCAGGGAGGGCGGGGCAAACACCGGGGAGCTGTTTTTT. This gives the protein CASREGGANTGELFF.

Sample share makes this clone medium-sized. The chain is built from TRBV5-4 and TRBJ1-2; 8 bases map to TRBD1. V lost 3 bases to trimming and J lost 8 bases; unmatched junction nucleotides: 12. The CDR3 has 15 residues. Germline V gene data show CDR1 as SGHNT and CDR2 as YYREEE (reference sequence). CDR3 nucleotides: TGTGCCAGCAGCTCCGGGACAGGCGGTTTTAGCGGCTACACCTTC. Protein product: CASSSGTGGFSGYTF.

CDR3 residues: CASNPGFTSNQPQHF. CDR3 DNA sequence: TGTGCCAGCAACCCCGGGTTTACTAGCAATCAGCCCCAGCATTTT. The rearrangement links TRBV6-5 to TRBJ1-5; D gene ambiguous. V dropped 7 bases and J dropped 0 bases, with 13 bases sitting between them. Germline V CDR1 and CDR2: MNHEY, SVGAGI. This CDR3 contains 15 residues.

There are a few counts of this clone. This chain links TRBV7-2 with TRBJ2-7, with D maybe TRBD1 (5 bases). Trimming pared 2 bases from V and 3 bases from J, leaving 11 bases between. CDR3 length equals 14 residues. CDR1 is SGHTA, CDR2 FQGNSA, per germline. In nucleotides, the CDR3 is TGTGCCAGCAGCTTAAGGCCGACAGACTACGAGCAGTACTTC. It specifies CASSLRPTDYEQYF.

The gene calls are TRBV6-5 and TRBJ2-7, with TRBD2 matching 7 bases. V dropped 6 bases and J dropped 1; count of bases not matched to a gene: 9. Germline assignment: CDR1 MNHEY and CDR2 SVGAGI. The CDR3 consists of 15 residues. CDR3: CASSQTGGVSYEQYF. DNA of the CDR3: TGTGCCAGCAGCCAGACTGGGGGGGTTTCCTACGAGCAGTACTTC.

This clone was seen a single time. The gene calls are TRBV5-1 and TRBJ1-6; possibly TRBD1 for D (5 bases). Between the trimmed V and J ends, which lost 3 bases and 8 bases, there was a span of 21 bases. The CDR3 loop spans 17 amino acids. Looked up from germline, CDR1 is SGHRS and CDR2 is YFSETQ. The CDR3 DNA reads as TGCGCCAGCAGCTCCCAACCAAGAGGAAGGGGCTATTCACCCCTCCACTTT. It specifies CASSSQPRGRGYSPLHF.

The chain employs TRBV11-2 and TRBJ2-5; D gene ambiguous. CDR1 and CDR2 from the germline V gene are SGHAT and FQNNGV. V lost 0 bases, J lost 4 bases, and 6 bases lay in between. CDR3 length: 13 residues. CDR3 coding DNA: TGTGCCAGCAGCTTAGATATCGGAGAGACCCAGTACTTC. Encoded protein: CASSLDIGETQYF.

This clone has only one observation. The chain links TRBV9 to TRBJ1-6; D gene unclear. Germline lookup yields CDR1 SGDLS and CDR2 YYNGEE. The CDR3 has 13 amino acids. Trimming took 4 bases from V and 10 from J, leaving 12 bases between them. The CDR3 is CASSRESGSPLHF. The CDR3 DNA reads as TGTGCCAGCAGCAGAGAGTCGGGGTCACCCCTCCACTTT.

The chain has TRBV28 and TRBJ1-2; TRBD1 aligns across 10 bases. The germline CDR1 and CDR2 sequences are MDHEN and SYDVKM. CDR3 size: 14 residues. V was pared by 6 bases and J by 4 bases, with 5 bases of the junction left unmatched. CDR3 in DNA: TGTGCCAGCAGCCGGGACAGGGGAATCTATGGCTACACCTTC. Encoded protein: CASSRDRGIYGYTF.

This clone was found once. The rearrangement links TRBV3-1 (or the pseudogene TRBV3-2) to TRBJ1-4; D might be TRBD1 (5 bases). Germline V gives CDR1 LGHDT, CDR2 YNNKEL (reference sequence). V lost 4 bases and J 5 bases, leaving 11 bases between the germline ends. The CDR3 spans 14 residues. The CDR3, as DNA: TGTGCCAGCAGCCTGCGGGGCGAAAATGAAAAACTGTTTTTT. Translated: CASSLRGENEKLFF.

This chain uses TRBV2 with TRBJ2-1, with 8 bases that match TRBD2. V trimming: 4 bases; J trimming: 0 bases; junction bases outside the gene matches: 5. This CDR3 comprises 16 residues. The germline V gene encodes CDR1 SNHLY and CDR2 FYNNEI. The CDR3 loop is CASSVGGGRSYNEQFF. For the CDR3, the DNA is TGTGCCAGCAGTGTGGGCGGGGGGCGCTCCTACAATGAGCAGTTCTTC.

This chain links TRBV30 with TRBJ1-1; TRBD1 aligns across 11 bases. The CDR3 spans 15 residues. The germline CDR1 and CDR2 sequences are GTSNPN and SVGIG (reference sequence). Trimming at V came to 5 bases and at J to 1 base, leaving 6 bases not matched to a gene. Written as DNA, the CDR3 is TGTGCCTGGTGGGGGACAGGGGGAGAGAACACTGAAGCTTTCTTT. It yields the protein CAWWGTGGENTEAFF.

V gene TRBV7-6 combines with J gene TRBJ1-4; TRBD1 aligns across 12 bases. The CDR3 consists of 18 residues. With 4 bases clipped from V and 4 bases from J, the junction kept 10 bases outside the gene matches. Germline-derived CDR1 and CDR2 are SGHVS and FNYEAQ. The CDR3, as DNA: TGTGCCAGCAGCTCGCCCGGGACAGGGGGCGGATTTAATGAAAAACTGTTTTTT. Amino acids: CASSSPGTGGGFNEKLFF.